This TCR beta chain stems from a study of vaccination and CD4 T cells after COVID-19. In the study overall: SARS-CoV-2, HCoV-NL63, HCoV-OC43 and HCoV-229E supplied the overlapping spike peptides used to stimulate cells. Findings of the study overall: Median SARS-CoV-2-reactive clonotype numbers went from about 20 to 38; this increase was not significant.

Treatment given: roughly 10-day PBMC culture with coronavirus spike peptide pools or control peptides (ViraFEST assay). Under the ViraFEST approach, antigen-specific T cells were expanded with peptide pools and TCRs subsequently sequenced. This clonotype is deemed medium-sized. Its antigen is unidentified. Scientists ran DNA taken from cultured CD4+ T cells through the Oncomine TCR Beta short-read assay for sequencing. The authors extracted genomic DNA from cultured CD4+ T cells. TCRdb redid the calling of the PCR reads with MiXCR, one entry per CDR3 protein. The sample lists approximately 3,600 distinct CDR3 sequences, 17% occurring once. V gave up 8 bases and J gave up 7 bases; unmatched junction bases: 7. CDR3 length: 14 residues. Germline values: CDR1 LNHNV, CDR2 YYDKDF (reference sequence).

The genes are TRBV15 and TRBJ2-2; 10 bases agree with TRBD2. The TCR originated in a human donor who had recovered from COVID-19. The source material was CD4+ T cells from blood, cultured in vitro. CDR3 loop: CATRGLANIGELFF. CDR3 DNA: TGTGCCACCCGGGGACTAGCGAATATCGGGGAGCTGTTTTTT.